A selection of T cell receptor beta chains follows, all from one sample in a study of shared clonotypes between healthy human individuals. The assay was immunoSEQ multiplex PCR, and TCRdb's table has in-frame clones only and misses some. The top ten clones hold 0.14% of a sample with roughly 2.5 million clones, 85% to 95% of them seen once. The sequenced sample consisted of naive CD4+ T cells sorted from blood. The receptors were sampled from a young man in good health. Each CDR3 is given without its conserved first and last residue. Each record gives: V gene, J gene, CDR3 protein.

V gene: TRBV10-3; J gene: TRBJ1-5; CDR3 protein: AITPDGNQPQH
V gene: TRBV18; J gene: TRBJ2-1; CDR3 protein: ASSPGTSWGSYNEQF
V gene: TRBV2; J gene: TRBJ1-5; CDR3 protein: ASSVLTGIQPQH
V gene: TRBV28; J gene: TRBJ1-2; CDR3 protein: ASSLLGGADGYT
V gene: TRBV25-1; J gene: TRBJ2-5; CDR3 protein: ASSELVWGFKY
V gene: TRBV5-1; J gene: TRBJ1-2; CDR3 protein: ASSLDRGDGYT
V gene: TRBV30; J gene: TRBJ1-1; CDR3 protein: AWSVGGTEAF
V gene: TRBV4-1; J gene: TRBJ1-4; CDR3 protein: ASSQVLRGSEKLF
V gene: TRBV4-3; J gene: TRBJ2-3; CDR3 protein: ASSQELAGDTQY
V gene: TRBV27; J gene: TRBJ1-6; CDR3 protein: ASSLRRGQGRPPLH
V gene: TRBV6-5; J gene: TRBJ2-1; CDR3 protein: ATKRVDEQF
V gene: TRBV6-1; J gene: TRBJ2-5; CDR3 protein: ASSESTFSQETQY
V gene: TRBV5-1; J gene: TRBJ2-2; CDR3 protein: ASSATGAPNTGELF
V gene: TRBV5-1; J gene: TRBJ2-1; CDR3 protein: ASSSRDRANEQF
V gene: TRBV12-5; J gene: TRBJ1-5; CDR3 protein: ASGFGQGQPQH
V gene: TRBV5-1; J gene: TRBJ1-4; CDR3 protein: ASSLQGAPNEKLF
V gene: TRBV7-8; J gene: TRBJ1-1; CDR3 protein: ASSLATGWGTEAF
V gene: TRBV2; J gene: TRBJ2-3; CDR3 protein: ASSSEAVNTDTQY
V gene: TRBV25-1; J gene: TRBJ2-5; CDR3 protein: ASSEAGGAQETQY
V gene: TRBV15; J gene: TRBJ2-7; CDR3 protein: ATSRDDGYEQY
V gene: TRBV9; J gene: TRBJ2-6; CDR3 protein: ASSRDLAGGSGANVLT
V gene: TRBV18; J gene: TRBJ2-2; CDR3 protein: ASSRKTGKNTGELF
V gene: TRBV28; J gene: TRBJ1-4; CDR3 protein: ASSPGGAGNEKLF
V gene: TRBV10-1; J gene: TRBJ2-1; CDR3 protein: ASSESPAGNEQF
V gene: TRBV28; J gene: TRBJ1-1; CDR3 protein: ASSLGSSLNTEAF
V gene: TRBV11-2; J gene: TRBJ2-6; CDR3 protein: ASGKTTSGANVLT
V gene: TRBV5-1; J gene: TRBJ2-3; CDR3 protein: ASSPDGTGVTDTQY
V gene: TRBV11-2; J gene: TRBJ2-7; CDR3 protein: ASSLGLADYEQY
V gene: TRBV19; J gene: TRBJ2-5; CDR3 protein: ASSSGQETQY
V gene: TRBV7-8; J gene: TRBJ2-2; CDR3 protein: ASSRTGLPMTNTGELF
V gene: TRBV10-3; J gene: TRBJ2-7; CDR3 protein: AISEVGAYEQY
V gene: TRBV7-3; J gene: TRBJ2-1; CDR3 protein: ASSIGGSEQF
V gene: TRBV4-3; J gene: TRBJ2-3; CDR3 protein: ASSQESVTNTQY
V gene: TRBV10-3; J gene: TRBJ2-3; CDR3 protein: AISDSDAEDTQY
V gene: TRBV25-1; J gene: TRBJ2-5; CDR3 protein: ASSEGTTHQETQY
V gene: TRBV9; J gene: TRBJ1-1; CDR3 protein: ASSARDRHPGNTEAF
V gene: TRBV5-1; J gene: TRBJ2-3; CDR3 protein: ASSFGQGRGDTQY
V gene: TRBV4-1; J gene: TRBJ2-7; CDR3 protein: ASSQDLKEGGPIYEQY
V gene: TRBV7-2; J gene: TRBJ2-1; CDR3 protein: ASRRLAGWYNEQF
V gene: TRBV5-1; J gene: TRBJ2-3; CDR3 protein: ASSFGRETDTQY
V gene: TRBV5-4; J gene: TRBJ1-6; CDR3 protein: ASSLAQGNPLH
V gene: TRBV29-1; J gene: TRBJ2-2; CDR3 protein: SVVRSGGASGELF
V gene: TRBV5-1; J gene: TRBJ1-4; CDR3 protein: ASSSGRVFFEKLF
V gene: TRBV5-6; J gene: TRBJ1-4; CDR3 protein: ASSPDRGLANEKLF
V gene: TRBV18; J gene: TRBJ2-7; CDR3 protein: ASSPSDSFSYEQY
V gene: TRBV5-1; J gene: TRBJ1-2; CDR3 protein: ASSPDRANGYT
V gene: TRBV6-5; J gene: TRBJ2-7; CDR3 protein: ASTRGSSYEQY
V gene: TRBV10-3; J gene: TRBJ2-7; CDR3 protein: AITDGNPYEQY
V gene: TRBV14; J gene: TRBJ1-2; CDR3 protein: ASSQGGSGIPYGYT
V gene: TRBV7-2; J gene: TRBJ2-7; CDR3 protein: ASSLATGGSYEQY
V gene: TRBV4-1; J gene: TRBJ2-2; CDR3 protein: ASSPLGAGVTGELF
V gene: TRBV30; J gene: TRBJ1-6; CDR3 protein: AWSPSRTWGLRADSLLH
V gene: TRBV7-9; J gene: TRBJ2-7; CDR3 protein: ASSLGANVARQY
V gene: TRBV6-1; J gene: TRBJ2-7; CDR3 protein: ASSTDGRVMGEQY
V gene: TRBV6-1; J gene: TRBJ2-7; CDR3 protein: ASGEDEQY